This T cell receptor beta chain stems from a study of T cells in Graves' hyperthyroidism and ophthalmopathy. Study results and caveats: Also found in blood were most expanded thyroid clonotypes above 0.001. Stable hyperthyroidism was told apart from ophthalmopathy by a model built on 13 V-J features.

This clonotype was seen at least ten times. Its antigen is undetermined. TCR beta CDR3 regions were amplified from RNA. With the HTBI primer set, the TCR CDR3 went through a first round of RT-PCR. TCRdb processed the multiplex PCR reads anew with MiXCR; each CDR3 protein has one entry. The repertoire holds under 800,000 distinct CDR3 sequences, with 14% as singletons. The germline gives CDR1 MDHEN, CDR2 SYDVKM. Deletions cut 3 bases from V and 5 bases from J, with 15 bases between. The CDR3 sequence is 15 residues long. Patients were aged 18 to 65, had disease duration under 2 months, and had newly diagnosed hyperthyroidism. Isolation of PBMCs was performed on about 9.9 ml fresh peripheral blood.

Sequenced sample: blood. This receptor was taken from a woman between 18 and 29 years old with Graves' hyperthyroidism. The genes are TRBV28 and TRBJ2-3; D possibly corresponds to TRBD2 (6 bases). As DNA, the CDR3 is TGTGCCAGCAGTTTGAGTTTGGAGGGAGTAGATACGCAGTATTTT. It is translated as CASSLSLEGVDTQYF. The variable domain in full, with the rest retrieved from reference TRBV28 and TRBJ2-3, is DVKVTQSSRYLVKRTGEKVFLECVQDMDHENMFWYRQDPGLGLRLIYFSYDVKMKEKGDIPEGYSVSREKKERFSLILESASTNQTSMYLCASSLSLEGVDTQYFGPGTRLTVL.